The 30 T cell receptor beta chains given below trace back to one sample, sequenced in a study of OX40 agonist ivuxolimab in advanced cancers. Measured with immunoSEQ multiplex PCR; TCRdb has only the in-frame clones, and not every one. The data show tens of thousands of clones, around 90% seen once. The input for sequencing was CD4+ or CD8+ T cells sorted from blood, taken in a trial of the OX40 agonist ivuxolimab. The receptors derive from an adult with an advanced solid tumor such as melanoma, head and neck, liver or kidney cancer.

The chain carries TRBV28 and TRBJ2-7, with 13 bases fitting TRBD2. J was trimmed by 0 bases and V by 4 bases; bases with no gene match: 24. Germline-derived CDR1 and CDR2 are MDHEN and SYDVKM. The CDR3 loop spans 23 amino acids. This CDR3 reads CASSSAIRGTGTSGAPRSYEQYF. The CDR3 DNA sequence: TGTGCCAGCAGTTCGGCCATAAGGGGGACCGGGACTAGCGGGGCCCCACGCTCCTACGAGCAGTACTTC. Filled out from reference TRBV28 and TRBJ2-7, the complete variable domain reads DVKVTQSSRYLVKRTGEKVFLECVQDMDHENMFWYRQDPGLGLRLIYFSYDVKMKEKGDIPEGYSVSREKKERFSLILESASTNQTSMYLCASSSAIRGTGTSGAPRSYEQYFGPGTRLTVT.

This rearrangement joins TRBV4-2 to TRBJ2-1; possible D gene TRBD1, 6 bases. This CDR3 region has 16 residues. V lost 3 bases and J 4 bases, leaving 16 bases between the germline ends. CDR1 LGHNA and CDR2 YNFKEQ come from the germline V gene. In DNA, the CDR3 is TGTGCCAGCAGCCACCAACAGGGATCCCTATACAATGAGCAGTTCTTC. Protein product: CASSHQQGSLYNEQFF.

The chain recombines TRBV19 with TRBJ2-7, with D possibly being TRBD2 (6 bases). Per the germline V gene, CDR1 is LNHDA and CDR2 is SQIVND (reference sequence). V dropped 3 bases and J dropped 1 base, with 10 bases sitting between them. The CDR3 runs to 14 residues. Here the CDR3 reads CASSIDSGSYEQYF. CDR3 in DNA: TGTGCCAGTAGTATCGATAGCGGTTCCTACGAGCAGTACTTC.

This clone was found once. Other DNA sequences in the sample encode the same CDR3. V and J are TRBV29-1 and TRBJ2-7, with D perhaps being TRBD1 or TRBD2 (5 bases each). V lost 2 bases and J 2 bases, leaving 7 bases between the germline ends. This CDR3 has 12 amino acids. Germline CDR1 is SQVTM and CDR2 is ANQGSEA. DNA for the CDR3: TGCAGCGTTGAACAGGGAGCCTACGAGCAGTACTTC. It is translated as CSVEQGAYEQYF.

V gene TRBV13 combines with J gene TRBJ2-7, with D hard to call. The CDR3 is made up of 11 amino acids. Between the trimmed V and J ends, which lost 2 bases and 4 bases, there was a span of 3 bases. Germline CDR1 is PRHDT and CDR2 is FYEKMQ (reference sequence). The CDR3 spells CASSLSYEQYF. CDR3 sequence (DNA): TGTGCCAGCAGCTTATCGTACGAGCAGTACTTC.

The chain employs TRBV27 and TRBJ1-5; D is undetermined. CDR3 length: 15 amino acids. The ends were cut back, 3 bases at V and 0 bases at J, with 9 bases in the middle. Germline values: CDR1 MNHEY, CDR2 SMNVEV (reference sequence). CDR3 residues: CASSFGGYSNQPQHF. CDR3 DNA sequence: TGTGCCAGCAGTTTCGGCGGTTATAGCAATCAGCCCCAGCATTTT.

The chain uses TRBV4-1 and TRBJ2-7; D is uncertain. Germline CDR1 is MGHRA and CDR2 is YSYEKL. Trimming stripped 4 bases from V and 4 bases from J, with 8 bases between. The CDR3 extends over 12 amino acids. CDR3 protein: CASSRDSYEQYF. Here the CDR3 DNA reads TGCGCCAGCAGCCGGGATAGTTACGAGCAGTACTTC.

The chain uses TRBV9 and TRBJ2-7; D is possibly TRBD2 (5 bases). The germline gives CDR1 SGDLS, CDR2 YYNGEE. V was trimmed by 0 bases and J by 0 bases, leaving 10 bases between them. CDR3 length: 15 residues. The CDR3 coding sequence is TGTGCCAGCAGCGTAGATGAGCGGAGCTCCTACGAGCAGTACTTC. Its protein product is CASSVDERSSYEQYF.

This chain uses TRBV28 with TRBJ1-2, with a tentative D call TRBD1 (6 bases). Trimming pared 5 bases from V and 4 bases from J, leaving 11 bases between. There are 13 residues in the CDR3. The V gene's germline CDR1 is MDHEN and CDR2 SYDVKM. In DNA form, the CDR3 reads TGTGCCAGCAGTCCCGGGACACCCTATGGCTACACCTTC. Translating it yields CASSPGTPYGYTF.

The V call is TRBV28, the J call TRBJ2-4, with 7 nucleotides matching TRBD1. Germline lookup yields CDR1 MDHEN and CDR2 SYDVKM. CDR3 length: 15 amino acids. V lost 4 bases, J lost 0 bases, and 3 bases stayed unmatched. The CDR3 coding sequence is TGTGCCAGCAGTTGGGACAGCCTAGCCAAAAACATTCAGTACTTC. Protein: CASSWDSLAKNIQYF.

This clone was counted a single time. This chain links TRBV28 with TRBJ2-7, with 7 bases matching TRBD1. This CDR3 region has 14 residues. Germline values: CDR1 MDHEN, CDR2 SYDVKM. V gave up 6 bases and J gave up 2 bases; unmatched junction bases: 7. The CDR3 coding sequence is TGTGCCAGCAGCCGCCGGGACAGCCCCTACGAGCAGTACTTC. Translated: CASSRRDSPYEQYF.

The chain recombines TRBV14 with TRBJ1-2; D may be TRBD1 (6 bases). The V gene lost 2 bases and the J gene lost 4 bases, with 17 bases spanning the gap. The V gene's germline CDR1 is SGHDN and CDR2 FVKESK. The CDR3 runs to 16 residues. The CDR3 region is CASSQIAGVQSYGYTF. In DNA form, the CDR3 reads TGTGCCAGCAGCCAAATCGCAGGGGTCCAGAGCTATGGCTACACCTTC.

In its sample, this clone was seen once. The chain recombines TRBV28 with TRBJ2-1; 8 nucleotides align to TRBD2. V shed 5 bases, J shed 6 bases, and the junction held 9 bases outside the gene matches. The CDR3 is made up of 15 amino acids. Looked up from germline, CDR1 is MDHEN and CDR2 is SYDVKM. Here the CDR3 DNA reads TGTGCCAGCAGTCCGTACTTAGCGGGAATCAATGAGCAGTTCTTC. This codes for CASSPYLAGINEQFF.

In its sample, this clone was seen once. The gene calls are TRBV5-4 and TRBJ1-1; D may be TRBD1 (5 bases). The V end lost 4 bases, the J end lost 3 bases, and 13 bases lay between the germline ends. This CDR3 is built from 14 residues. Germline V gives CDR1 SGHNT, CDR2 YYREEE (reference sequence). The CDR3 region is CASSQHGGHTEAFF. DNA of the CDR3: TGTGCCAGCAGCCAGCATGGGGGTCACACTGAAGCTTTCTTT.

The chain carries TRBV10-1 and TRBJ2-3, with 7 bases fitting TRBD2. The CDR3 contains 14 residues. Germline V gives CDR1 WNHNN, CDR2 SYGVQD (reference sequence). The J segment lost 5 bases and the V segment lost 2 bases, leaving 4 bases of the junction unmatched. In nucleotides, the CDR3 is TGCGCCAGCAGTGAGGCGGGAGAAGTAGATACGCAGTATTTT. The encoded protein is CASSEAGEVDTQYF.

CDR3 coding DNA: TGTGCCAGCAGTTTAACAGGCAATGCGCAGTATTTT. It yields the protein CASSLTGNAQYF. This chain links TRBV27 with TRBJ2-3; maybe TRBD1 (5 bases). This CDR3 is 12 amino acids long. Germline CDR1 and CDR2: MNHEY and SMNVEV (reference sequence). Trimming shortened V by 2 bases and J by 10 bases, and 10 bases separated the two germline ends.

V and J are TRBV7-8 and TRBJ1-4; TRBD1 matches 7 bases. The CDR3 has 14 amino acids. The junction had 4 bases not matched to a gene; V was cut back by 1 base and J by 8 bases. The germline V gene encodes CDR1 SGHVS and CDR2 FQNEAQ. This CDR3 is CASSLVPGGEKLFF. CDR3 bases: TGTGCCAGCAGCTTAGTCCCAGGGGGGGAAAAACTGTTTTTT.

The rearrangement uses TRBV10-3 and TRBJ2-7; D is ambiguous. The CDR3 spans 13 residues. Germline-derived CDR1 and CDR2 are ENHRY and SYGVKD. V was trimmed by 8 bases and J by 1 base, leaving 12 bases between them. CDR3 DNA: TGTGCCATCCGGGTCGACGCGTCCTACGAGCAGTACTTC. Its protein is CAIRVDASYEQYF.

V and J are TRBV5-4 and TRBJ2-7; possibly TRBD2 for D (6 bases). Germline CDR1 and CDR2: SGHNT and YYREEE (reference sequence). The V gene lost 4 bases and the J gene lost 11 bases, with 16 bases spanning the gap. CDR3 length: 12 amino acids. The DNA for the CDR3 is TGTGCCAGCAGCCAGGGTGGGGGGAGCAAGTACTTC. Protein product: CASSQGGGSKYF.

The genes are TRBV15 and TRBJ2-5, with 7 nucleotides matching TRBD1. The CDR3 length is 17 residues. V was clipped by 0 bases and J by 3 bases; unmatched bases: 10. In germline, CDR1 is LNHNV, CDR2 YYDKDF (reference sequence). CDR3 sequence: CATSRDRRDRGKETQYF. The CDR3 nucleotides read TGTGCCACCAGCAGAGACCGCCGGGACAGAGGTAAAGAGACCCAGTACTTC. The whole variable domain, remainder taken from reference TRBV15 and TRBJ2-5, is DAMVIQNPRYQVTQFGKPVTLSCSQTLNHNVMYWYQQKSSQAPKLLFHYYDKDFNNEADTPDNFQSRRPNTSFCFLDIRSPGLGDTAMYLCATSRDRRDRGKETQYFGPGTRLLVL.

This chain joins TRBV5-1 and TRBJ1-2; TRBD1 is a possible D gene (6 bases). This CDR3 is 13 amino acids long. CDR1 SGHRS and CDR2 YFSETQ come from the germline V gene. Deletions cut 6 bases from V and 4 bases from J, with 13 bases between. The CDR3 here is CASMGAWGYGYTF. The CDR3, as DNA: TGCGCCAGCATGGGGGCTTGGGGCTATGGCTACACCTTC.

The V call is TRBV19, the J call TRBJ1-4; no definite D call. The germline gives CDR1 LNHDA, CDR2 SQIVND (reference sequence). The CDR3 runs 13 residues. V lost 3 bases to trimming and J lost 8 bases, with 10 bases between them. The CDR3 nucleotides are TGTGCCAGTAGTATGAGGTTGGAGGAAAAACTGTTTTTT. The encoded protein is CASSMRLEEKLFF.

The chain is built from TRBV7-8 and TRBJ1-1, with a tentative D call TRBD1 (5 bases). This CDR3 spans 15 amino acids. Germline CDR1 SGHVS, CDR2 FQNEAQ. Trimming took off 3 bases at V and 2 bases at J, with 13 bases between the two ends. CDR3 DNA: TGTGCCAGCAGCTTTTTGCGAACAGGCAACACTGAAGCTTTCTTT. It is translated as CASSFLRTGNTEAFF. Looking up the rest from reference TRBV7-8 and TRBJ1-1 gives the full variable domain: GAGVSQSPRYKVAKRGQDVALRCDPISGHVSLFWYQQALGQGPEFLTYFQNEAQLDKSGLPSDRFFAERPEGSVSTLKIQRTQQEDSAVYLCASSFLRTGNTEAFFGQGTRLTVV.

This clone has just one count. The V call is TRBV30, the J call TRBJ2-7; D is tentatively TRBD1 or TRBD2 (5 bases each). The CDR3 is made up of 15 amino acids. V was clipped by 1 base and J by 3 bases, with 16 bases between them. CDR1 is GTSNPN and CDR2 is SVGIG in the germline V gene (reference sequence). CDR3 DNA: TGTGCCTGGAGTGGAGGGACGCCGGCGGACTACGAGCAGTACTTC. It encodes CAWSGGTPADYEQYF.

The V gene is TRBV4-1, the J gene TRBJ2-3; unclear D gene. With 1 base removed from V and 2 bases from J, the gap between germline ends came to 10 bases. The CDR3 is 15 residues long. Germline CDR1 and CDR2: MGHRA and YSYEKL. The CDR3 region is CASSQGPRATDTQYF. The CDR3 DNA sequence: TGCGCCAGCAGCCAAGGGCCACGGGCCACAGATACGCAGTATTTT.

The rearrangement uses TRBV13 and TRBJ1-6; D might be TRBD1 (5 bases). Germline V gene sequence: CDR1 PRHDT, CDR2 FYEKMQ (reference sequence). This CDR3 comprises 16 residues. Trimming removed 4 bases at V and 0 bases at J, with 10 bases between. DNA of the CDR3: TGTGCCAGCAGCTCCCACAGGAGCTCCTATAATTCACCCCTCCACTTT. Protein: CASSSHRSSYNSPLHF.

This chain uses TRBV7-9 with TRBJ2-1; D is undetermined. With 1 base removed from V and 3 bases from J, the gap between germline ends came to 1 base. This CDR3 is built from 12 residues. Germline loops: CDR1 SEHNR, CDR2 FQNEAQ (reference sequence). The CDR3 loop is CASSLVYNEQFF. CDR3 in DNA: TGTGCCAGCAGCTTAGTCTACAATGAGCAGTTCTTC.

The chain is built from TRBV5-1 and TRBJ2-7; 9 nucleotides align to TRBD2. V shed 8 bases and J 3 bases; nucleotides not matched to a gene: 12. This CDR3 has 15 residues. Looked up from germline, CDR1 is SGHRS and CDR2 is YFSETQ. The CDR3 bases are TGCGCCAGTAAAGGGGGTGTGACTAGCGGCTACGAGCAGTACTTC. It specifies CASKGGVTSGYEQYF.

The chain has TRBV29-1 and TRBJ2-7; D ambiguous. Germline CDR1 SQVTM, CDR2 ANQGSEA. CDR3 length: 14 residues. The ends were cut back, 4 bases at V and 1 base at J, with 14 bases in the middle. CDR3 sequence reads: CSVGRGRGSYEQYF. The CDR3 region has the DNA TGCAGCGTTGGTCGAGGCCGAGGTTCCTACGAGCAGTACTTC.

CDR3 protein: CASNTLLGDQPQHF. DNA of the CDR3: TGTGCCAGCAATACACTCTTGGGGGATCAGCCCCAGCATTTT. The gene calls are TRBV27 and TRBJ1-5; the D gene is possibly TRBD1 (5 bases). From germline, CDR1 is MNHEY and CDR2 SMNVEV (reference sequence). V was trimmed by 7 bases and J by 5 bases, leaving 15 bases between them. CDR3 length equals 14 residues.